A selection of T cell receptor beta chains follows, all from one sample in a study of blood T cell repertoires in COVID-19. Produced via immunoSEQ multiplex PCR; TCRdb's table is partial and in-frame only. The profile shows more than 110,000 clones, 84% of them singletons. Sequenced input: peripheral blood. These receptors came from a woman of 80 years or more in a cohort sampled during active or convalescent COVID-19. The CDR3 runs from the conserved cysteine through the conserved F or W. D genes are given only for firm matches. Clone size is stated in some rows and not others, as once, few, many or a class when expanded.

D: TRBD2; V: TRBV27; size: NA; J: TRBJ2-7; DNA: TGTGCCAGCAGTTTAGGGATAGCGGGGGGGCGGCGCGAGCAGTACTTC; CDR3: CASSLGIAGGRREQYF
D: NA; V: TRBV2; size: NA; J: TRBJ2-2; DNA: TGTGCCAGCAGTGATACGGGGGCCGGGGAGCTGTTTTTT; CDR3: CASSDTGAGELFF
D: TRBD2; V: TRBV5-6; size: NA; J: TRBJ2-7; DNA: TGTGCCACCTCTACGCGGGGGGGCTACGAGCAGTACTTC; CDR3: CATSTRGGYEQYF
D: NA; V: TRBV19; size: NA; J: TRBJ1-1; DNA: TGTGCCAGTAGCATAACAGGGACGAACACTGAAGCTTTCTTT; CDR3: CASSITGTNTEAFF
D: NA; V: TRBV30; size: NA; J: TRBJ2-5; DNA: TGTGCCTGGAGTGCGTCGTCGGGTGGGGAGACCCAGTACTTC; CDR3: CAWSASSGGETQYF
D: NA; V: TRBV7-2; size: NA; J: TRBJ1-1; DNA: TGTGCCAGCAGCTTCGGGTCGAGCACCATGAACACTGAAGCTTTCTTT; CDR3: CASSFGSSTMNTEAFF
D: NA; V: TRBV21-1; size: NA; J: TRBJ1-2; DNA: TGTGCCAGCACGAGAGGGTTCAACTATGGCTACACCTTC; CDR3: CASTRGFNYGYTF
D: TRBD1; V: TRBV4-2; size: NA; J: TRBJ1-2; DNA: TGTGCCAGCAGCCCAGGAGACAGGGGGAACTATGGCTACACCTTC; CDR3: CASSPGDRGNYGYTF
D: NA; V: TRBV21-1; size: few; J: TRBJ2-6; DNA: TGTGCCAGCAGCAAAGCATATCCGAATGATAAGGGGGACTCTGGGGCCAACGTCCTGACTTTC; CDR3: CASSKAYPNDKGDSGANVLTF
D: NA; V: TRBV10-3; size: NA; J: TRBJ1-2; DNA: TGTGCCATCAGTGAACAAAAGGGACAAAACTATGGCTACACCTTC; CDR3: CAISEQKGQNYGYTF
D: NA; V: TRBV7-2; size: NA; J: TRBJ2-5; DNA: TGTGCCAGCAGCTACAGGCCCCTTCGACTGATACAAGAGACCCAGTACTTC; CDR3: CASSYRPLRLIQETQYF
D: NA; V: TRBV7-3; size: NA; J: TRBJ1-1; DNA: TGTGCCAGCAGCCAATCCCCAGGGTTGCCTGAAGCTTTCTTT; CDR3: CASSQSPGLPEAFF
D: TRBD1; V: TRBV15; size: NA; J: TRBJ2-2; DNA: TGTGCCACCAGCGGCGGGACAGGGGGCGTCACCGGGGAGCTGTTTTTT; CDR3: CATSGGTGGVTGELFF
D: NA; V: TRBV20-1; size: NA; J: TRBJ2-1; DNA: TGCAGTGCCAAGCAATTTGGTGAGCAGTTCTTC; CDR3: CSAKQFGEQFF
D: TRBD1; V: TRBV2; size: NA; J: TRBJ1-2; DNA: TGTGCCAGCAGTTTACAGGGGGCGTCGGGCTACACCTTC; CDR3: CASSLQGASGYTF